This TCR beta chain appears in the sequencing data of a study of vaccination and CD4 T cells after COVID-19. Cultured CD4+ T-cell DNA underwent Oncomine TCR Beta short-read sequencing. TCRdb re-called the PCR reads through MiXCR, storing one row per CDR3 protein. In the table there are approximately 14,000 distinct CDR3 sequences, about 55% of which are singletons. CDR1 and CDR2 from the germline V gene are DFQATT and SNEGSKA (reference sequence). V was clipped by 4 bases and J by 5 bases; unmatched bases: 6. The CDR3 consists of 13 residues. Only a few counts were recorded for this clonotype. Its antigen is not identified. Noted treatment: roughly 10-day PBMC culture with coronavirus spike peptide pools or control peptides (ViraFEST assay). TCRs were sequenced by ViraFEST after antigen-specific T cells had been expanded with peptide pools.

Sequenced material: CD4+ T cells from blood, cultured in vitro, taken before SARS-CoV-2 vaccination. This receptor was obtained from a human donor who had recovered from COVID-19. This rearrangement joins TRBV20-1 to TRBJ1-1; 8 bases line up with TRBD1. CDR3 coding DNA: TGCAGTGCTATTTCCGGGACAGGAACTGAAGCTTTCTTT. Translation gives CSAISGTGTEAFF.